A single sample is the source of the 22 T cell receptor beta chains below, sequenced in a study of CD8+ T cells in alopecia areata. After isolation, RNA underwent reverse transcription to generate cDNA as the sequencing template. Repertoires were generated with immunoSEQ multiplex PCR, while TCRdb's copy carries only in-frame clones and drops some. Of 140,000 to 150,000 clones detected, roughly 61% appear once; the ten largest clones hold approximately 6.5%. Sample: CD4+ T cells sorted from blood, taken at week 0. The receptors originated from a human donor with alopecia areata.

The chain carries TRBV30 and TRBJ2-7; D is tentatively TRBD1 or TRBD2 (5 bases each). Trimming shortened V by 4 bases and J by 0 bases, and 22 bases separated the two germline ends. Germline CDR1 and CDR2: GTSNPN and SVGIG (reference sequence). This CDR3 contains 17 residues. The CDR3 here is CAWTRGRLATNSYEQYF. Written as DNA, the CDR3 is TGTGCCTGGACCCGGGGACGGCTTGCCACCAACTCCTACGAGCAGTACTTC.

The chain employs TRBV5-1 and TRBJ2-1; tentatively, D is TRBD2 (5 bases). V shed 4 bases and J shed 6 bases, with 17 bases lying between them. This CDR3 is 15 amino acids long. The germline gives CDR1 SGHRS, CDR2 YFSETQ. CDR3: CASSTGNFPSNEQFF. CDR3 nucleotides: TGCGCCAGCAGCACGGGGAATTTTCCTAGCAATGAGCAGTTCTTC.

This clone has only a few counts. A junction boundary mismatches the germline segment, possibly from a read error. The CDR3 DNA follows: TGTGCCAGCAGCCAAGTTCCCCTCCCCGGCGACTTT. Protein: CASSQVPLPGDF. V gene TRBV14 combines with J gene TRBJ1-1; D not resolved. The CDR3 runs 12 residues. From germline, CDR1 is SGHDN and CDR2 FVKESK.

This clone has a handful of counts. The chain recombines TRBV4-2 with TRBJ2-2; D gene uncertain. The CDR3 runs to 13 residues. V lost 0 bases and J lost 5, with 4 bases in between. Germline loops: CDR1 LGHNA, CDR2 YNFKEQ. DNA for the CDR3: TGTGCCAGCAGCCAAGAGGTAACCGGGGAGCTGTTTTTT. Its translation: CASSQEVTGELFF.

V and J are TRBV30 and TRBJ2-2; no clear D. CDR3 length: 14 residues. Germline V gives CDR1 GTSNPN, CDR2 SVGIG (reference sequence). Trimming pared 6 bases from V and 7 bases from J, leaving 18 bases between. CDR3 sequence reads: CACQGIVSSGELFF. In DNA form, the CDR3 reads TGTGCCTGTCAAGGGATCGTCAGCAGCGGGGAGCTGTTTTTT.

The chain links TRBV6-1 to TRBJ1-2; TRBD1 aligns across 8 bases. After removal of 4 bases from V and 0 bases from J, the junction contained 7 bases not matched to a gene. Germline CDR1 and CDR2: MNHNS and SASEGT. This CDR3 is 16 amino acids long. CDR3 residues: CASSVWDRRSNYGYTF. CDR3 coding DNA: TGTGCCAGCAGTGTATGGGACAGGCGCTCTAACTATGGCTACACCTTC.

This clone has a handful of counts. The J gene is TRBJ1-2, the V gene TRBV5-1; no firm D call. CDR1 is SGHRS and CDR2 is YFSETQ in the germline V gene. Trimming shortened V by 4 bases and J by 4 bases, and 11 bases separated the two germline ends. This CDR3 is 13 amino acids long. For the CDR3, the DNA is TGCGCCAGCAGCCCCGGAGGAGGCTATGGCTACACCTTC. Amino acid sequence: CASSPGGGYGYTF.

CDR3 DNA: TGTGCCAGCAAAGAGCGAGAAGCTTTCTTT. Protein sequence: CASKEREAFF. This chain links TRBV28 with TRBJ1-1, with D uncertain. Germline loops: CDR1 MDHEN, CDR2 SYDVKM. V lost 7 bases to trimming and J lost 8 bases, with 8 bases between them. This CDR3 region has 10 residues.

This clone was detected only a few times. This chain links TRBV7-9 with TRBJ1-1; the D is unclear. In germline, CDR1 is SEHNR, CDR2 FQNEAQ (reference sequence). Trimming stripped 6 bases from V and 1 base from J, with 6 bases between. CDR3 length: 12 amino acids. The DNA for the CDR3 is TGTGCCAGCAGACGGACGAACACTGAAGCTTTCTTT. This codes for CASRRTNTEAFF. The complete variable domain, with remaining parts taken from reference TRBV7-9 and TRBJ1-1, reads DTGVSQNPRHKITKRGQNVTFRCDPISEHNRLYWYRQTLGQGPEFLTYFQNEAQLEKSRLLSDRFSAERPKGSFSTLEIQRTEQGDSAMYLCASRRTNTEAFFGQGTRLTVV.

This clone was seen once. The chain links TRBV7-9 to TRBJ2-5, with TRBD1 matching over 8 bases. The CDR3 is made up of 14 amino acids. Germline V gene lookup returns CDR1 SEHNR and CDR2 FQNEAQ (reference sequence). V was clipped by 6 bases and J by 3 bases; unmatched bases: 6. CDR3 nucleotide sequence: TGTGCCAGCAGATCAGGGGGCCCCAAAGAGACCCAGTACTTC. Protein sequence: CASRSGGPKETQYF.

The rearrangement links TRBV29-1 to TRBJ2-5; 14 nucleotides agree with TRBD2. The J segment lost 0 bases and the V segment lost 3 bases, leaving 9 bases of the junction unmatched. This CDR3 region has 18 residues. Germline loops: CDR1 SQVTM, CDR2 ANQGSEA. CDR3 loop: CSVEAPGTSGSYQETQYF. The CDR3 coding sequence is TGCAGCGTTGAGGCGCCCGGGACTAGCGGGAGCTACCAAGAGACCCAGTACTTC.

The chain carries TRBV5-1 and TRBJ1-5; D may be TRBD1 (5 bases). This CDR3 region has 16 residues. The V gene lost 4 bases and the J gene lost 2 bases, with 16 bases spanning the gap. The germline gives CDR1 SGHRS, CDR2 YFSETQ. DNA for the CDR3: TGCGCCAGCAGCCCGGGACCATCGGGGGGCAATCAGCCCCAGCATTTT. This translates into CASSPGPSGGNQPQHF. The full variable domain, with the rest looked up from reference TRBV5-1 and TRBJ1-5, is KAGVTQTPRYLIKTRGQQVTLSCSPISGHRSVSWYQQTPGQGLQFLFEYFSETQRNKGNFPGRFSGRQFSNSRSEMNVSTLELGDSALYLCASSPGPSGGNQPQHFGDGTRLSIL.

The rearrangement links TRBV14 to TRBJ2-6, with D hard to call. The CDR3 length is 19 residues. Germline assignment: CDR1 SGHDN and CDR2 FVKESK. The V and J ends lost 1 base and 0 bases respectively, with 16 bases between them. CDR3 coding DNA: TGTGCCAGCAGCCAAGCTTCATTCAGACGGACCTCTGGGGCCAACGTCCTGACTTTC. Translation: CASSQASFRRTSGANVLTF.

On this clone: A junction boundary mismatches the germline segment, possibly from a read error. CDR3 bases: TGTGCCGGCAGCTTAGCAAGGTTGGGACAGGTAGCTTTCTTT. Translation: CAGSLARLGQVAFF. The rearrangement uses TRBV7-9 and TRBJ1-1; 8 bases fit TRBD1. Germline values: CDR1 SEHNR, CDR2 FQNEAQ (reference sequence). The CDR3 length is 14 residues.

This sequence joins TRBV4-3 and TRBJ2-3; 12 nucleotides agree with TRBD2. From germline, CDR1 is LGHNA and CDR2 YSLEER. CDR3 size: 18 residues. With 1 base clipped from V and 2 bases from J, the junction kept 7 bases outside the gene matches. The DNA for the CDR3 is TGCGCCAGCAGCCAAGTGCTAGCGGGGGGGGCCCCCACAGATACGCAGTATTTT. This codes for CASSQVLAGGAPTDTQYF.

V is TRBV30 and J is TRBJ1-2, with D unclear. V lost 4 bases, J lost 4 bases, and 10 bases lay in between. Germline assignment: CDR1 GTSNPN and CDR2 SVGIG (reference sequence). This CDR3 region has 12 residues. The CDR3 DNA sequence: TGTGCCTGGACCCGTGCAGCCTATGGCTACACCTTC. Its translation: CAWTRAAYGYTF.

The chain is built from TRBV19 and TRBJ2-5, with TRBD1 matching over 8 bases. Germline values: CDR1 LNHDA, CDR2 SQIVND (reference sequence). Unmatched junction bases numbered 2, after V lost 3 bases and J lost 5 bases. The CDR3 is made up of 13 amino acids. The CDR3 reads CASSIRGPETQYF. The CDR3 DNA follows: TGTGCCAGTAGTATCAGGGGGCCGGAGACCCAGTACTTC.

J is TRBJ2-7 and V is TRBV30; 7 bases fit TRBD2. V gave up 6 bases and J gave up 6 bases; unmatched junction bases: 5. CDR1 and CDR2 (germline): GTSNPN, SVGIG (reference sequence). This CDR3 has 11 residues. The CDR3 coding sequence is TGTGCCTGTAGGGAGGGGCGCGAGCAGTACTTC. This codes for CACREGREQYF.

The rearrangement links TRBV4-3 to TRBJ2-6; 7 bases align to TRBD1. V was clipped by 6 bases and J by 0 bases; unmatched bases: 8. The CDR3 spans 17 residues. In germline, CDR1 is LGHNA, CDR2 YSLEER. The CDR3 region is CASSLQGPSSGANVLTF. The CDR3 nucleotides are TGCGCCAGCAGTCTACAGGGGCCTAGCTCTGGGGCCAACGTCCTGACTTTC.

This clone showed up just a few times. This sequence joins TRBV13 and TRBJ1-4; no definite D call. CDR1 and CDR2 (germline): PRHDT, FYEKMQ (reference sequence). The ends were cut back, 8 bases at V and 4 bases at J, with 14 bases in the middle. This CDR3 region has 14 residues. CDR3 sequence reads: CASGLQTDNEKLFF. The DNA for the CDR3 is TGTGCCAGCGGCCTACAGACCGATAATGAAAAACTGTTTTTT.

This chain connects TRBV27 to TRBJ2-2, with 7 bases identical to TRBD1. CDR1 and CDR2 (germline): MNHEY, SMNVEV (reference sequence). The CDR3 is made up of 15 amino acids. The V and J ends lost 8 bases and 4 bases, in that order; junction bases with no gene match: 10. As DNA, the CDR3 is TGTGCCAGCCAGAGACAGGGAAGAATCACCGGGGAGCTGTTTTTT. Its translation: CASQRQGRITGELFF.

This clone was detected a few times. CDR3 loop: CSVEQLRELRLSYTF. The CDR3 region has the DNA TGCAGCGTGGAGCAACTTCGGGAACTTCGGCTAAGCTACACCTTC. J is TRBJ1-2 and V is TRBV29-1, with no clear D. Germline CDR1 and CDR2: SQVTM and ANQGSEA. The CDR3 consists of 15 residues. V lost 6 bases, J lost 9 bases, and 26 bases lay in between.